The rows below give T cell receptor beta chains drawn from one sample of a study of OX40 agonist ivuxolimab in advanced cancers. Generated by immunoSEQ multiplex PCR, the TCRdb table keeps only in-frame clones and is missing some. The sample carries roughly 65,000 clones, about 82% recorded once. Sample: CD4+ or CD8+ T cells sorted from blood, taken in a trial of the OX40 agonist ivuxolimab. The source of these receptors is an adult with an advanced solid tumor such as melanoma, head and neck, liver or kidney cancer. Each CDR3 is given with its conserved first and last residue. A D gene is named only where the DNA matches it firmly. Where a row states a size, it is once, few, many or the class of an expanded clone; other rows omit it.

J: TRBJ1-2; V: TRBV15; D: .; size: .; DNA: TGTGCCACCAGCGGTAAACGACGGAACCTCTATGGCTACACCTTC; CDR3: CATSGKRRNLYGYTF
J: TRBJ2-1; V: TRBV19; D: .; size: .; DNA: TGTGCCAGTAGTGGCCCCGGGGGTAGGGGCAATGAGCAGTTCTTC; CDR3: CASSGPGGRGNEQFF
J: TRBJ2-7; V: TRBV5-8; D: .; size: .; DNA: TGTGCCAGCAGCGCCGTCTACGAGCAGTACTTC; CDR3: CASSAVYEQYF
J: TRBJ2-1; V: TRBV27; D: .; size: .; DNA: TGTGCCAGCAGTTTAGGTTCCATCGGGGGCCGCTACAATGAGCAGTTCTTC; CDR3: CASSLGSIGGRYNEQFF
J: TRBJ2-3; V: TRBV9; D: TRBD2; size: .; DNA: TGTGCCAGCAGCGTAGGGGGTAGCGGGCTATCCACAGATACGCAGTATTTT; CDR3: CASSVGGSGLSTDTQYF
J: TRBJ2-5; V: TRBV7-9; D: TRBD2; size: .; DNA: TGTGCCAGCAGCGGCGGGAGAGCCCGGGGGACCCAGTACTTC; CDR3: CASSGGRARGTQYF
J: TRBJ1-5; V: TRBV30; D: TRBD1; size: few; DNA: TGTGCCTGGAGTGTAGGGGGCGATCAGCCCCAGCATTTT; CDR3: CAWSVGGDQPQHF
J: TRBJ2-2; V: TRBV5-1; D: .; size: .; DNA: TGCGCCAGCAGCTTGGACAGGGTGGACGGGGAGCTGTTTTTT; CDR3: CASSLDRVDGELFF
J: TRBJ2-3; V: TRBV6-1; D: .; size: .; DNA: TGTGCCAGCAGTGGTAGTAGGGCCAGCACAGATACGCAGTATTTT; CDR3: CASSGSRASTDTQYF
J: TRBJ2-7; V: TRBV5-1; D: .; size: .; DNA: TGCGCCAGCAGCTTCGAGAGCCATAACTACGAGCAGTACTTC; CDR3: CASSFESHNYEQYF
J: TRBJ2-3; V: TRBV10-1; D: TRBD1; size: .; DNA: TGCGCCAGCAGTGAGGCTCCGGGACAGAACACAGATACGCAGTATTTT; CDR3: CASSEAPGQNTDTQYF
J: TRBJ2-1; V: TRBV28; D: TRBD2; size: .; DNA: TGTGCCAGCAGTTCGGGACTAGCGGATGAGCAGTTCTTC; CDR3: CASSSGLADEQFF
J: TRBJ2-1; V: TRBV23-1; D: .; size: .; DNA: TGCGCCAGCAGTCATCCCCCTCCCCGGTGGGAATACAATGAGCAGTTCTTC; CDR3: CASSHPPPRWEYNEQFF
J: TRBJ2-6; V: TRBV5-6; D: .; size: once; DNA: TGTGCCAGCAGCGACCGCAGGGGTGCGGCTGGGGCCAACGTCCTGACTTTC; CDR3: CASSDRRGAAGANVLTF
J: TRBJ2-1; V: TRBV12-5; D: TRBD2; size: .; DNA: TGTGCTAGTGGTTTGGTACTAGGGGCTAGCGGGAGTTCCTACAATGAGCAGTTCTTC; CDR3: CASGLVLGASGSSYNEQFF
J: TRBJ2-3; V: TRBV14; D: TRBD2; size: .; DNA: TGTGCCAGCAGCCAAGATCCGAGCGGGAGGACCGAACCAGATACGCAGTATTTT; CDR3: CASSQDPSGRTEPDTQYF
J: TRBJ2-2; V: TRBV4-1; D: .; size: .; DNA: TGCGCCAGCAGCCAACAAACGTACACCGGGGAGCTGTTTTTT; CDR3: CASSQQTYTGELFF
J: TRBJ2-2; V: TRBV30; D: .; size: .; DNA: TGTGCCTGGTTATCCTACCGGACCGGGGAGCTGTTTTTT; CDR3: CAWLSYRTGELFF
J: TRBJ2-1; V: TRBV11-3; D: TRBD2; size: .; DNA: TGTGCCAGCAGCCCTAGCGGCTTCGATGAGCAGTTCTTC; CDR3: CASSPSGFDEQFF
J: TRBJ2-1; V: TRBV5-6; D: .; size: .; DNA: TGTGCCAGCAGCCGGGGACATGAGCAGTTCTTC; CDR3: CASSRGHEQFF
J: TRBJ1-1; V: TRBV5-1; D: TRBD1; size: .; DNA: TGCGCCAGCAGCACAGGGACAGGGTGGAGCACTGAAGCTTTCTTT; CDR3: CASSTGTGWSTEAFF
J: TRBJ2-6; V: TRBV19; D: TRBD2; size: .; DNA: TGTGCCAGTAGTACCCATAGCGGGAGGGCCGGTCGGGCCAACGTCCTGACTTTC; CDR3: CASSTHSGRAGRANVLTF
J: TRBJ2-3; V: TRBV27; D: .; size: few; DNA: TGTGCCAGCAGTTTAGAAGGAGTTCAAGATACGCAGTATTTT; CDR3: CASSLEGVQDTQYF
J: TRBJ1-1; V: TRBV29-1; D: .; size: few; DNA: TGCAGCGTTGGAGCGGTCGAAGCTTTCTTT; CDR3: CSVGAVEAFF
J: TRBJ1-1; V: TRBV18; D: .; size: .; DNA: TGTGCCAGCTCACGACCCGGGACGGTGAACACTGAAGCTTTCTTT; CDR3: CASSRPGTVNTEAFF
J: TRBJ2-2; V: TRBV5-1; D: .; size: .; DNA: TGCGCCAGCAGTCCGGTCATAGCGGCGAACACCGGGGAGCTGTTTTTT; CDR3: CASSPVIAANTGELFF
J: TRBJ2-7; V: TRBV2; D: .; size: .; DNA: TGTGCCAGCAGTGCTACAGGTACTAACGACGAGCAGTACTTC; CDR3: CASSATGTNDEQYF
J: TRBJ2-1; V: TRBV7-3; D: .; size: .; DNA: TGTGCCAGCAGCCCCCCCCCACACAATGAGCAGTTCTTC; CDR3: CASSPPPHNEQFF
J: TRBJ2-3; V: TRBV27; D: .; size: .; DNA: TGTGCCAGCAGCTTAAGGGGGGTTAGGCGGGAGTTTCCCACAGATACGCAGTATTTT; CDR3: CASSLRGVRREFPTDTQYF
J: TRBJ1-4; V: TRBV5-1; D: TRBD1; size: .; DNA: TGCGCCAGCAGCGCGGGACAGGGCGGCCATGGTAATGAAAAACTGTTTTTT; CDR3: CASSAGQGGHGNEKLFF
J: TRBJ2-1; V: TRBV27; D: .; size: few; DNA: TGTGCCAGCAGTTCCTGGAATCTGAGGAATGAGCAGTTCTTC; CDR3: CASSSWNLRNEQFF
J: TRBJ1-3; V: TRBV7-9; D: .; size: .; DNA: TGTGCCAGCAGCTTATCTGGGGATGGCACTAGCTCTGGAAACACCATATATTTT; CDR3: CASSLSGDGTSSGNTIYF
J: TRBJ1-3; V: TRBV30; D: .; size: .; DNA: TGTGCCTGGGAGGGGGGGATCTCTGGAAACACCATATATTTT; CDR3: CAWEGGISGNTIYF
J: TRBJ1-1; V: TRBV11-3; D: .; size: .; DNA: TGTGCCAGCAGCTTAGAAAGGGGAACTGAAGCTTTCTTT; CDR3: CASSLERGTEAFF
J: TRBJ1-1; V: TRBV19; D: .; size: medium-sized; DNA: TGTGCCATCCTTCGCGACACTGAAGCTTTCTTT; CDR3: CAILRDTEAFF
J: TRBJ1-4; V: TRBV7-8; D: TRBD1; size: .; DNA: TGTGCCAGCAGCTTAGCCACAGGGGGCCATGAAAAACTGTTTTTT; CDR3: CASSLATGGHEKLFF
J: TRBJ2-2; V: TRBV10-3; D: .; size: .; DNA: TGTGCCATCGGGTTAACCGGGGAGCTGTTTTTT; CDR3: CAIGLTGELFF
J: TRBJ1-5; V: TRBV6-6; D: .; size: .; DNA: TGTGCCAGCAGTTTCCGGGACGGGAGCGATCAGCCCCAGCATTTT; CDR3: CASSFRDGSDQPQHF
J: TRBJ1-4; V: TRBV4-1; D: .; size: .; DNA: TGCGCCAGCAGCCAAGGGATCCCTAATGAAAAACTGTTTTTT; CDR3: CASSQGIPNEKLFF
J: TRBJ2-5; V: TRBV30; D: TRBD2; size: .; DNA: TGTGCCTGGAGTATCTTAGCGGGAGGGCCAGAGACCCAGTACTTC; CDR3: CAWSILAGGPETQYF
J: TRBJ1-1; V: TRBV10-3; D: .; size: .; DNA: TGTGCCATCAGTTTAGACGGGAACACTGAAGCTTTCTTT; CDR3: CAISLDGNTEAFF
J: TRBJ2-5; V: TRBV18; D: TRBD2; size: .; DNA: TGTGCCAGCTCACCAGGGGCGGGAGAAGAGACCCAGTACTTC; CDR3: CASSPGAGEETQYF
J: TRBJ1-1; V: TRBV5-1; D: .; size: .; DNA: TGCGCCAGCAGCCACGGGACAAATCCGATGAACACTGAAGCTTTCTTT; CDR3: CASSHGTNPMNTEAFF
J: TRBJ2-4; V: TRBV15; D: .; size: .; DNA: TGTGCCACCAGCAGAGGTGGAGGGGGGAGTCGGAACATTCAGTACTTC; CDR3: CATSRGGGGSRNIQYF
J: TRBJ2-5; V: TRBV11-2; D: .; size: .; DNA: TGTGCCAGCAGCTTAGAGGTTTCGGAGACCCAGTACTTC; CDR3: CASSLEVSETQYF
J: TRBJ2-5; V: TRBV11-3; D: TRBD1; size: .; DNA: TGTGCCAGCAGCTTAGGGACAGGGGGCTGGACCCAGTACTTC; CDR3: CASSLGTGGWTQYF
J: TRBJ2-5; V: TRBV7-6; D: .; size: .; DNA: TGTGCCAGCAGCATCCTCCAGGGCGCTCCACGAGAGACCCAGTACTTC; CDR3: CASSILQGAPRETQYF
J: TRBJ2-3; V: TRBV19; D: TRBD2; size: .; DNA: TGTGCCAGTAAGCGGGGGACCTCTAGCACAGATACGCAGTATTTT; CDR3: CASKRGTSSTDTQYF
J: TRBJ2-1; V: TRBV6-4; D: .; size: .; DNA: TGTGCCAGCAGTGAAACGCTTGGGCCGAATGAGCAGTTCTTC; CDR3: CASSETLGPNEQFF
J: TRBJ1-2; V: TRBV18; D: .; size: few; DNA: TGTGCCAGCTCACCAGGCAGGGAGGATGGCTACACCTTC; CDR3: CASSPGREDGYTF
J: TRBJ2-7; V: TRBV5-5; D: .; size: .; DNA: TGTGCCAGCAGCTTGGCGGAGCCCTACGAGCAGTACTTC; CDR3: CASSLAEPYEQYF
J: TRBJ2-7; V: TRBV7-2; D: .; size: .; DNA: TGTGCCAGCAGCTTATACCAACACGAGCAGTACTTC; CDR3: CASSLYQHEQYF